This T cell receptor (beta chain) was identified during a study of blood T cell repertoires in COVID-19 (dated by TCRdb to the early 2020s). Broadly, across the study: Samples from collaborators originated in the United States, Italy and Spain and spanned both the acute and convalescent phases of COVID-19. The material from the prospective study consisted of cDNA or gDNA derived from T cells, B-cell-depleted T cells, or PBMCs. Deeply sampled blood TCRbeta repertoires from subjects exposed to, actively infected with, or recovered from COVID-19 were included in the dataset. The repertoires were released in a freely available public database intended as a resource for research on the immune response to SARS-CoV-2. The samples were drawn from two sources: the first 160 participants of the ongoing ImmuneRACE study, and over 950 subjects contributed by 6 global collaborators. Nearly every sample came with metadata listing a de-identified subject ID, COVID-19 status, age in years and sex. Where HLA class I and class II types were available, the types were taken from metadata supplied by the sample provider, not from assay-based typing. Study-level results and caveats: Clinical and demographic metadata were provided uncurated, with the amount varying by source and participant.

V is shortened by 0 bases, J by 0 bases, and the region joining them spans 12 bases. Looking up the germline V gene yields CDR1 LGHNA and CDR2 YSLEER. The CDR3 spans 17 residues, from the cysteine through the phenylalanine. The entry retains the CDR3 DNA only, 51 bases that are in frame from base 1. Comment on this clone: Its antigen is currently not known. Base qualities were left out, and no much larger clone turns up one base away.

Collaborating institutions collected whole blood in K2EDTA tubes following their own protocols. For TCRbeta analysis, collaborators shipped samples in one of three forms: frozen whole blood, isolated PBMCs, or DNA extracted from either of those sample types. TCRbeta CDR3 regions were amplified from genomic DNA using the immunoSEQ Assay, a bias-controlled multiplex PCR. Processing in the source paper ran as follows. Nucleated cell counts per sample were estimated from amplification of reference gene primers within the assay. Sequence reads were collapsed and filtered to measure the absolute abundance of every unique TCRbeta CDR3 rearrangement. For each sample, productive Simpson clonality was calculated by taking the square root of Simpson's diversity index across productive rearrangements. TCRdb provides this immuneACCESS table in a form limited to in-frame rearrangements. Some clones are lacking; in checked studies, under half of them reflect an unresolved V gene, and why the rest are absent is not known. Clone size and V and J calls were adopted from that table, with D and trimming inferred from the DNA. Recorded for this sample are about 70,000 clones; 81% of them occurred a single time. The top ten constitute about a sixth of the sample.

Sequencing used peripheral blood. This sequence uses TRBV4-3 and TRBJ1-3; a confident D gene designation cannot be given. The receptor was isolated from an elderly man with acute or convalescent COVID-19. The CDR3 region: CASSQDLQRHSGNTIYF. The DNA reads as follows: TGCGCCAGCAGCCAAGATTTACAGAGACACTCTGGAAACACCATATATTTT.